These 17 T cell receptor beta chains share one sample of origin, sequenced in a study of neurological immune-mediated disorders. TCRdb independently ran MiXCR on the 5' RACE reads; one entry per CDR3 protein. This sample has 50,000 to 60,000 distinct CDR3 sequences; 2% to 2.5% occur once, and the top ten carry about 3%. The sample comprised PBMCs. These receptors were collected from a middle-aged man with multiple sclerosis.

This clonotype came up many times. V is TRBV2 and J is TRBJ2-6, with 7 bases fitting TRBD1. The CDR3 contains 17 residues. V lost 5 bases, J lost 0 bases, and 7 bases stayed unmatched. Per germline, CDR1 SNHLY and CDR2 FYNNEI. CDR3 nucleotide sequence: TGTGCCAGCAGTTCCGGACAGGCCCGCTCTGGGGCCAACGTCCTGACTTTC. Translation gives CASSSGQARSGANVLTF.

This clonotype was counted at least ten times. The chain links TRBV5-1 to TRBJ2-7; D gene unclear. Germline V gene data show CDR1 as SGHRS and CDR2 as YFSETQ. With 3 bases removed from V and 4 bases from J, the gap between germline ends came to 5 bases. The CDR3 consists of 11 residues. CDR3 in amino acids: CASSWGYEQYF. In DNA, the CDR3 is TGCGCCAGCAGCTGGGGATACGAGCAGTACTTC.

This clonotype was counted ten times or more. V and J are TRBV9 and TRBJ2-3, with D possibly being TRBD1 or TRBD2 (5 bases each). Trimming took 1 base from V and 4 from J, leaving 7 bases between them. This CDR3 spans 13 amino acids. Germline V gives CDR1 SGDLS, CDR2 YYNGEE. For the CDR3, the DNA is TGTGCCAGCAGCGTACGAGGGGCAGATACGCAGTATTTT. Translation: CASSVRGADTQYF.

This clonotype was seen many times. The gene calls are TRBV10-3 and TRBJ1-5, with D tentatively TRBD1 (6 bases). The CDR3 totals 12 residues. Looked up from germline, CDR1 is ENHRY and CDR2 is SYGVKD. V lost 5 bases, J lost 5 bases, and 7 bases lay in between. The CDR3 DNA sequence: TGTGCCATCAGTCCAGGGGATCAGCCCCAGCATTTT. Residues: CAISPGDQPQHF.

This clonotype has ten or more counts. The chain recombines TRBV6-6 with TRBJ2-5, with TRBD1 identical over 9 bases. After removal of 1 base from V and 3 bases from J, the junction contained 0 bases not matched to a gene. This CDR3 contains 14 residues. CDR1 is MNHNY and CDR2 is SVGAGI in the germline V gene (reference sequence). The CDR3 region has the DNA TGTGCCAGCAGTTACTGGACAGGGGAAGAGACCCAGTACTTC. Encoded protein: CASSYWTGEETQYF.

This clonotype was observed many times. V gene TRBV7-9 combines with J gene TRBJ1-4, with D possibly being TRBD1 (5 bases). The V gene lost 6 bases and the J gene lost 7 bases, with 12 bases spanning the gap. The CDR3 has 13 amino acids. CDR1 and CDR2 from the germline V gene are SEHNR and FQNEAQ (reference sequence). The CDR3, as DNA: TGTGCCAGCAGTCGTTCAGGGAGTGAAAAACTGTTTTTT. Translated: CASSRSGSEKLFF.

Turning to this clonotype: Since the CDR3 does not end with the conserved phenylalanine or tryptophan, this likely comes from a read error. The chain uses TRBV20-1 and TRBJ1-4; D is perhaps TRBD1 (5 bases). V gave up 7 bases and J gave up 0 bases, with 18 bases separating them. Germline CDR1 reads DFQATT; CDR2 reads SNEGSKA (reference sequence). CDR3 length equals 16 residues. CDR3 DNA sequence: TGCAGTGAGGTCGTCAGGGAAGTTGCAACTAATGAAAAACTGTTTTGT. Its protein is CSEVVREVATNEKLFC.

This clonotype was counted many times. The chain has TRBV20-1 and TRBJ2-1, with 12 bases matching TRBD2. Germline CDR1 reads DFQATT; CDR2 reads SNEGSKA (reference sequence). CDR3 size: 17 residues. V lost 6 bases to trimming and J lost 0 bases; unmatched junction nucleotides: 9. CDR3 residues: CSAKGLAGGSSYNEQFF. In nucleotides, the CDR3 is TGCAGTGCGAAGGGACTAGCGGGCGGGAGCTCCTACAATGAGCAGTTCTTC.

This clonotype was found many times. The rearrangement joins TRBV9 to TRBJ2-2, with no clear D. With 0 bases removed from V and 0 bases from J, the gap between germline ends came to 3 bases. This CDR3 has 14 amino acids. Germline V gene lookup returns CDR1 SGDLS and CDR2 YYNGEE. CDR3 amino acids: CASSVATNTGELFF. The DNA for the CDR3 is TGTGCCAGCAGCGTAGCGACGAACACCGGGGAGCTGTTTTTT.

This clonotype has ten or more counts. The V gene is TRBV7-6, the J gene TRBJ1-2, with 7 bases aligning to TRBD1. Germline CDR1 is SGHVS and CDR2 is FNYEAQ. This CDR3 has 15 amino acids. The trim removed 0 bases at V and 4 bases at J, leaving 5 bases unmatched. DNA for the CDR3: TGTGCCAGCAGCTTAGCGGATACAGGGGTCTATGGCTACACCTTC. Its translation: CASSLADTGVYGYTF.

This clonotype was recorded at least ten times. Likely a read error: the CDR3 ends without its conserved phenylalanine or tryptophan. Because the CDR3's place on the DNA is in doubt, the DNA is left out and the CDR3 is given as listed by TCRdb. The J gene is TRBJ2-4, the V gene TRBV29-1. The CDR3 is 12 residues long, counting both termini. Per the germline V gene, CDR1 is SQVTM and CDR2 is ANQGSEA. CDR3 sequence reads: CSVEDQELGFFV.

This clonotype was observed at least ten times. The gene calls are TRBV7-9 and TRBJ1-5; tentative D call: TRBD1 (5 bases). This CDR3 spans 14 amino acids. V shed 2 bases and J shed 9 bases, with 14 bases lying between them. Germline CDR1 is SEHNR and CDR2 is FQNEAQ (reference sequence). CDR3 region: CASSLSAAGGPQHF. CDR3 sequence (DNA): TGTGCCAGCAGCTTATCGGCCGCGGGGGGGCCCCAGCATTTT.

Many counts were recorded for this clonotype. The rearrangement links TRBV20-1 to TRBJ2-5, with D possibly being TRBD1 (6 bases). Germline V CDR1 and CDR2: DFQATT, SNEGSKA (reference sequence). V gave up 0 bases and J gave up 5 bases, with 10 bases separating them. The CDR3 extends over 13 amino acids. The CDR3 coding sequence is TGCAGTGCTAGAGATCGGGGACATGAGACCCAGTACTTC. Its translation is CSARDRGHETQYF.

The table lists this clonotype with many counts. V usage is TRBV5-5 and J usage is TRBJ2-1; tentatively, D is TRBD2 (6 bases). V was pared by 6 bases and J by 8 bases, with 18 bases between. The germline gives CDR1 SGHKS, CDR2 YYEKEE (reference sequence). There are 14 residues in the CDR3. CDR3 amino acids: CASTRGGGFDEQFF. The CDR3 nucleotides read TGTGCCAGCACTAGGGGCGGAGGGTTTGATGAGCAGTTCTTC.

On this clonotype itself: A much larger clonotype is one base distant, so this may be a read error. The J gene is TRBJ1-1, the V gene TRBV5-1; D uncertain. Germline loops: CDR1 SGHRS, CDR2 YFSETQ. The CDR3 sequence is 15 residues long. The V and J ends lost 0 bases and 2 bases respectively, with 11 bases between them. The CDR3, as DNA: TGCGCCAGCAGCTTGGAAGTGGGCTACAACACTGAAGCTTTCTTT. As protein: CASSLEVGYNTEAFF.

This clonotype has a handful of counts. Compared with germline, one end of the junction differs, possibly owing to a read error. The CDR3 DNA sequence: TGTGCCAGTTCACCGGGACTAGCGGGGGGCCGGCTGAACTTC. Protein sequence: CASSPGLAGGRLNF. This chain links TRBV7-6 with TRBJ2-7; 15 bases align to TRBD2. The CDR3 is made up of 14 amino acids. Germline CDR1 reads SGHVS; CDR2 reads FNYEAQ. Looking up the rest from reference TRBV7-6 and TRBJ2-7 gives the full variable domain: GAGVSQSPRYKVTKRGQDVALRCDPISGHVSLYWYRQALGQGPEFLTYFNYEAQQDKSGLPNDRFSAERPEGSISTLTIQRTEQRDSAMYRCASSPGLAGGRLNFGPGTRLTVT.

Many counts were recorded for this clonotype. CDR3 sequence: CASSFGGGAKNIQYF. CDR3 bases: TGCGCCAGCAGCTTTGGCGGGGGAGCCAAAAACATTCAGTACTTC. This chain links TRBV5-1 with TRBJ2-4, with TRBD2 identical over 7 bases. Trimming took 2 bases from V and 0 from J; bases not matched to a gene: 2. The germline CDR1 and CDR2 sequences are SGHRS and YFSETQ. The CDR3 spans 15 residues.